The T cell receptor (beta chain) described here comes from a study of T cells in Graves' hyperthyroidism and ophthalmopathy. TCR beta CDR3 region amplification was performed from RNA transcripts. First-round RT-PCR targeting the TCR CDR3 was performed with the HTBI primer set. TCRdb itself ran the multiplex PCR reads through MiXCR, one entry per CDR3 protein. The table includes almost 600,000 distinct CDR3 sequences, 35% to 55% detected once. Patients having uncontrolled infection, another autoimmune disease, pregnancy or lactation were not included. The sequence was collected from a woman between 18 and 30 years old with Graves' hyperthyroidism. Sequenced material: peripheral blood or thyroid tissue (not recorded which).

The CDR3 DNA reads as TGTGCCACCAGTGCCTCTACAGCGGGCTATGGCTACACCTTC. This gives the protein CATSASTAGYGYTF. The chain couples TRBV24-1 to TRBJ1-2; D unclear. Germline V gives CDR1 KGHDR, CDR2 SFDVKD. Trimming left V 5 bases short and J 4 bases short, with 13 bases between. This CDR3 is built from 14 residues.